The clone carrying this T cell receptor beta chain was seen only a few times. What it recognizes is unknown. This specimen comes from a study of cytomegalovirus exposure and HLA in healthy donors. Findings and limits, study-wide: The study put 150 to 200 TCR beta chains on its list as cytomegalovirus-associated. Reports described diagnosis of cytomegalovirus status by the classifier as highly specific and sensitive. Three CMV-associated chains proved CMV antigen-specific in vitro. Subsequent analysis showed first-cohort TCR clusters tending to co-occur in around 130 validation repertoires.

Sequenced by immunoSEQ multiplex PCR; TCRdb stores in-frame clones only, minus some. The repertoire holds around 150,000 clones, with around 85% as singletons. Trimming removed 1 base at V and 3 bases at J, with 7 bases between. The germline V gene encodes CDR1 SNHLY and CDR2 FYNNEI. This CDR3 has 14 amino acids. The TCR comes from a woman in her 30s in good health and CMV-seronegative. Specimen: PBMCs. The chain recombines TRBV2 with TRBJ1-5; the D is unclear. CDR3 nucleotides: TGTGCCAGCAGTGAAGGAAGGTACAATCAGCCCCAGCATTTT. Encoded protein: CASSEGRYNQPQHF.